These 30 T cell receptor beta chains share one sample of origin, sequenced in a study of long-term antiretroviral therapy in people with HIV. immunoSEQ v3.0 was run at survey level. TCRdb's table, derived via immunoSEQ multiplex PCR, lists solely in-frame clones and lacks some. The profile shows approximately 10,000 clones, 76% of them singletons. The source was unsorted PBMCs, collected at the start of antiretroviral therapy, before treatment. Receptors originate from a man under 40 with HIV.

The V call is TRBV6-1, the J call TRBJ1-5, with TRBD1 identical over 7 bases. The V and J ends lost 2 bases and 2 bases, in that order; junction bases with no gene match: 18. This CDR3 comprises 20 residues. The germline gives CDR1 MNHNS, CDR2 SASEGT. The CDR3 region has the DNA TGTGCCAGCAGTGAAATGTGGGCAGGGGGGTCTCTTGGTGGCAATCAGCCCCAGCATTTT. It codes for CASSEMWAGGSLGGNQPQHF.

The genes are TRBV27 and TRBJ2-2, with D hard to call. The V gene lost 6 bases and the J gene lost 8 bases, with 10 bases spanning the gap. This CDR3 has 12 residues. Germline V lookup: CDR1 MNHEY, CDR2 SMNVEV (reference sequence). The CDR3 nucleotides are TGTGCCAGCAGGGCCCCGGCTGGGGAGCTGTTTTTT. Protein product: CASRAPAGELFF.

The V and J genes are TRBV19 and TRBJ1-1; 8 nucleotides match TRBD1. With 5 bases clipped from V and 7 bases from J, the junction kept 15 bases outside the gene matches. CDR1 is LNHDA and CDR2 is SQIVND in the germline V gene (reference sequence). The CDR3 extends over 16 amino acids. CDR3 amino acids: CASSPSRDRKNREAFF. The CDR3, as DNA: TGTGCCAGTAGTCCATCCCGGGACAGGAAAAACCGTGAAGCTTTCTTT.

This rearrangement joins TRBV4-3 to TRBJ2-6; unclear D gene. The CDR3 loop spans 16 amino acids. The V end lost 0 bases, the J end lost 4 bases, and 10 bases lay between the germline ends. Germline V gene data show CDR1 as LGHNA and CDR2 as YSLEER. Here the CDR3 DNA reads TGCGCCAGCAGCCAAGATTTCAGCTTGGGGGCCAACGTCCTGACTTTC. This gives the protein CASSQDFSLGANVLTF.

The V gene is TRBV5-6, the J gene TRBJ2-7, with 7 bases that match TRBD1. The J segment lost 4 bases and the V segment lost 2 bases, leaving 6 bases of the junction unmatched. This CDR3 is 14 amino acids long. CDR1 is SGHDT and CDR2 is YYEEEE in the germline V gene. The CDR3 coding sequence is TGTGCCAGCAGCTTCGGGACAGCTTTTTACGAGCAGTACTTC. The encoded protein is CASSFGTAFYEQYF.

This sequence joins TRBV29-1 and TRBJ1-2; TRBD1 might be the D (6 bases). Trimming took 5 bases from V and 2 from J, leaving 15 bases between them. CDR1 is SQVTM, CDR2 ANQGSEA, per germline. The length of the CDR3 is 14 residues. CDR3 sequence: CSVQQGFSNYGYTF. As DNA, the CDR3 is TGCAGCGTTCAACAGGGATTTTCAAACTATGGCTACACCTTC.

The chain uses TRBV13 and TRBJ1-2; possible D gene TRBD1, 6 bases. This CDR3 is 15 amino acids long. Trimming took off 0 bases at V and 8 bases at J, with 16 bases between the two ends. Germline V lookup: CDR1 PRHDT, CDR2 FYEKMQ (reference sequence). DNA of the CDR3: TGTGCCAGCAGCTTAGGCCCAGGGGCTAACGGGGGCTACACCTTC. This translates into CASSLGPGANGGYTF.

The chain is built from TRBV11-2 and TRBJ1-1; D is unresolved. Germline loops: CDR1 SGHAT, CDR2 FQNNGV. CDR3 length: 13 residues. V was cut by 1 base and J by 2 bases, with 5 bases left in between. The CDR3 loop is CASSLVDNTEAFF. CDR3 bases: TGTGCCAGCAGCTTAGTGGATAACACTGAAGCTTTCTTT.

The chain carries TRBV7-3 and TRBJ2-3; D ambiguous. CDR3 length: 12 amino acids. Trimming removed 6 bases from V and 2 bases from J, with 6 bases in between. CDR1 SGHTA and CDR2 FQGTGA come from the germline V gene. CDR3 bases: TGTGCCAGCAGTCTAGACACAGATACGCAGTATTTT. This sequence encodes CASSLDTDTQYF.

On this clone itself: One end of the junction varies from germline; a read error may be responsible. DNA of the CDR3: TGCGCCAGCAGTGAGTCGGTCGGCGGGAGTTTATACGAGCAGTACTTC. The encoded protein is CASSESVGGSLYEQYF. The chain recombines TRBV6-1 with TRBJ2-7; 7 bases align to TRBD2. The CDR3 contains 16 residues. The V gene's germline CDR1 is MNHNS and CDR2 SASEGT.

In its sample, this clone is medium-sized. The CDR3: CASSWTGGADTQYF. In nucleotides, the CDR3 is TGTGCCAGCAGTTGGACAGGGGGCGCAGATACGCAGTATTTT. V and J are TRBV28 and TRBJ2-3; TRBD1 matches at 11 bases. The germline CDR1 and CDR2 sequences are MDHEN and SYDVKM. The V segment lost 4 bases and the J segment 4 bases; nucleotides outside the gene matches: 1. The CDR3 consists of 14 residues.

DNA for the CDR3: TGCGCCAGCAGCTTGATCTACCCCGGAACAGATACGCAGTATTTT. Amino acid sequence: CASSLIYPGTDTQYF. The genes are TRBV5-1 and TRBJ2-3; no clear D gene. The CDR3 totals 15 residues. V lost 1 base, J lost 3 bases, and 12 bases lay in between. Germline V gene sequence: CDR1 SGHRS, CDR2 YFSETQ.

For this clone: Other nucleotide sequences from this sample produce the same CDR3. The V gene is TRBV5-5, the J gene TRBJ2-7; perhaps TRBD1 as D (6 bases). The length of the CDR3 is 15 residues. Germline assignment: CDR1 SGHKS and CDR2 YYEKEE (reference sequence). The V end was cut by 3 bases, the J end by 0 bases, with 13 bases between. As DNA, the CDR3 is TGTGCCAGCAGCTACCGGACAGCGGACTCCTACGAGCAGTACTTC. It codes for CASSYRTADSYEQYF.

V and J are TRBV5-1 and TRBJ1-2, with a tentative D call TRBD1 (5 bases). Trimming took 3 bases from V and 2 from J, leaving 11 bases between them. Germline CDR1 SGHRS, CDR2 YFSETQ. This CDR3 region has 14 residues. CDR3 loop: CASSSLDTNYGYTF. CDR3 sequence (DNA): TGCGCCAGCAGCTCCCTGGACACAAACTATGGCTACACCTTC.

Here the CDR3 reads CASSLPGVGTDTQYF. The CDR3 bases are TGTGCCAGCAGTTTGCCGGGAGTCGGCACAGATACGCAGTATTTT. The chain uses TRBV28 and TRBJ2-3; maybe TRBD2 (6 bases). This CDR3 has 15 amino acids. Germline-derived CDR1 and CDR2 are MDHEN and SYDVKM. Trimming removed 3 bases from V and 1 base from J, with 11 bases in between.

The J gene is TRBJ2-4, the V gene TRBV5-6, with no clear D. Germline lookup yields CDR1 SGHDT and CDR2 YYEEEE. V was trimmed by 0 bases and J by 2 bases, leaving 6 bases between them. The CDR3 loop spans 14 amino acids. As DNA, the CDR3 is TGTGCCAGCAGCTTGGGGGGTCCCAAAAACATTCAGTACTTC. As protein: CASSLGGPKNIQYF.

V usage is TRBV16 and J usage is TRBJ1-5; D perhaps matches TRBD1 (5 bases). The CDR3 sequence is 17 residues long. Between the trimmed V and J ends, which lost 3 bases and 5 bases, there was a span of 20 bases. Germline V lookup: CDR1 KGHSY, CDR2 FQNENV. The CDR3 DNA reads TGTGCCAGCAGCCACTCTGACAGTTTAGGTTTCGATCAGCCCCAGCATTTT. Protein: CASSHSDSLGFDQPQHF.

This clone was detected once. The chain carries TRBV7-7 and TRBJ2-5; D gene ambiguous. CDR3 length equals 13 residues. The V end lost 5 bases, the J end lost 1 base, and 8 bases lay between the germline ends. Germline lookup yields CDR1 SSHAT and CDR2 FNYEAQ (reference sequence). The CDR3 is CASSLGPQETQYF. CDR3 in DNA: TGTGCCAGCAGCCTCGGCCCCCAAGAGACCCAGTACTTC.

Note on this clone: The sample holds other DNA sequences that translate to the same CDR3. The rearrangement joins TRBV27 to TRBJ1-2; D unresolved. The CDR3 has 13 residues. V was clipped by 3 bases and J by 5 bases, with 10 bases between them. The germline V gene has CDR1 MNHEY and CDR2 SMNVEV (reference sequence). In DNA form, the CDR3 reads TGTGCCAGCAGTTTTGGTGGCGGTTATGGCTACACCTTC. It translates to CASSFGGGYGYTF.

This chain links TRBV10-3 with TRBJ2-3, with TRBD1 identical over 12 bases. The length of the CDR3 is 15 residues. With V trimmed by 0 bases and J by 10 bases, 5 bases remained unmatched. Germline V gene sequence: CDR1 ENHRY, CDR2 SYGVKD. CDR3 sequence reads: CAISESGTGGSSQYF. Written as DNA, the CDR3 is TGTGCCATCAGTGAGTCGGGGACAGGGGGCTCTTCGCAGTATTTT.

The chain combines TRBV7-9 with TRBJ2-1; 7 nucleotides align to TRBD2. The CDR3 covers 13 residues. The germline V gene encodes CDR1 SEHNR and CDR2 FQNEAQ (reference sequence). The V gene end was trimmed by 5 bases and the J gene end by 13 bases; junction bases not matched to a gene: 11. DNA of the CDR3: TGTGCCAGCAGCCCCGGGGGGACTCGTCCACAGTTCTTC. It encodes CASSPGGTRPQFF.

This clone was counted once. The chain links TRBV6-5 to TRBJ1-2; D is possibly TRBD1 (6 bases). The CDR3 is made up of 15 amino acids. Germline V gene lookup returns CDR1 MNHEY and CDR2 SVGAGI. The V gene lost 2 bases and the J gene lost 1 base, with 11 bases spanning the gap. DNA of the CDR3: TGTGCCAGCAGTTACCGAGGACAGCTTAACTATGGCTACACCTTC. It translates to CASSYRGQLNYGYTF.

This clone showed up just a few times. V is TRBV27 and J is TRBJ2-2, with D hard to call. This CDR3 comprises 12 residues. With 4 bases removed from V and 9 bases from J, the gap between germline ends came to 9 bases. CDR1 and CDR2 from the germline V gene are MNHEY and SMNVEV (reference sequence). This CDR3 reads CASSSNIRELFF. CDR3 coding DNA: TGTGCCAGCAGTTCGAACATCCGGGAGCTGTTTTTT.

V gene TRBV7-9 combines with J gene TRBJ1-4; D is perhaps TRBD1 (6 bases). Germline CDR1 and CDR2: SEHNR and FQNEAQ (reference sequence). Deletions cut 5 bases from V and 3 bases from J, with 13 bases between. The CDR3 runs to 15 residues. CDR3 region: CASSARTEANEKLFF. CDR3 nucleotide sequence: TGTGCCAGCAGCGCGCGGACAGAGGCTAATGAAAAACTGTTTTTT.

This chain joins TRBV6-1 and TRBJ2-2; D perhaps matches TRBD1 (6 bases). Trimming removed 7 bases at V and 2 bases at J, with 11 bases between. The CDR3 is 14 residues long. Germline loops: CDR1 MNHNS, CDR2 SASEGT. The CDR3 spells CASTPGHNTGELFF. The CDR3, as DNA: TGTGCCAGCACCCCGGGACACAACACCGGGGAGCTGTTTTTT.

The J gene is TRBJ2-7, the V gene TRBV30; D perhaps matches TRBD2 (7 bases). With 1 base removed from V and 6 bases from J, the gap between germline ends came to 13 bases. The germline V gene has CDR1 GTSNPN and CDR2 SVGIG (reference sequence). This CDR3 comprises 13 residues. The CDR3 region is CAWSGFGGAEQYF. CDR3 coding DNA: TGTGCCTGGAGTGGCTTTGGGGGGGCCGAGCAGTACTTC.

This sequence joins TRBV7-3 and TRBJ2-7; TRBD1 is a possible D gene (5 bases). V was clipped by 5 bases and J by 6 bases, with 20 bases between them. Germline V gene sequence: CDR1 SGHTA, CDR2 FQGTGA. This CDR3 spans 15 amino acids. CDR3 DNA sequence: TGTGCCAGCAGCCCCAATGGACAAGACTTGGGCGAGCAGTACTTC. It codes for CASSPNGQDLGEQYF.

The chain links TRBV11-3 to TRBJ2-1, with D possibly TRBD1 on 5 matching bases. CDR3 size: 14 residues. Per the germline V gene, CDR1 is SGHNT and CDR2 is YENEEA. The ends were cut back, 5 bases at V and 5 bases at J, with 13 bases in the middle. CDR3: CASSDSIIDNEQFF. CDR3 in DNA: TGTGCCAGCAGCGACAGCATAATCGACAATGAGCAGTTCTTC.

This rearrangement joins TRBV7-9 to TRBJ2-7, with a weak D call TRBD1 (6 bases). With 8 bases removed from V and 4 bases from J, the gap between germline ends came to 12 bases. Germline CDR1 SEHNR, CDR2 FQNEAQ (reference sequence). This CDR3 spans 12 amino acids. Here the CDR3 reads CASVEQGYEQYF. CDR3 sequence (DNA): TGTGCCAGCGTGGAACAGGGTTACGAGCAGTACTTC.

The chain links TRBV6-5 to TRBJ2-7; 7 positions match TRBD2. Germline CDR1 and CDR2: MNHEY and SVGAGI. The V segment lost 3 bases and the J segment 6 bases; nucleotides outside the gene matches: 8. The CDR3 totals 14 residues. The CDR3 region is CASSYGGSSSEQYF. CDR3 nucleotide sequence: TGTGCCAGCAGTTATGGCGGGAGTTCCAGCGAGCAGTACTTC.